Detailed here is one TCR beta chain. Regarding treatment: around 19 received Ad26.COV2.S at low or high dose, single or two shots; roughly 5 received placebo; per-sample allocation not given. Sample collection was performed on day 63 after the first vaccine or placebo injection. An adult of 18-55 years in Boston served as donor. V was shortened by 1 base and J by 0 bases, with 7 bases between the two germline ends. Germline CDR1 LGHNA, CDR2 YSLEER. The CDR3 has 15 residues. This sample is part of a study of Ad26.COV2.S vaccination and SARS-CoV-2 variants. Overall study context: A COV1001 Ad26.COV2.S trial-arm participant provided the sample.

Clones were read by immunoSEQ multiplex PCR, and TCRdb kept only the in-frame ones, dropping some. This sample yields some 460,000 clones, of which roughly 87% are seen a single time; 1.7% belongs to the top ten. This receptor was identified in a person between 18 and 60 years old who received the Ad26.COV2.S COVID-19 vaccine or a placebo. V gene TRBV4-3 combines with J gene TRBJ2-1; tentatively, D is TRBD2 (6 bases). Here the sequenced sample was peripheral blood, taken in a trial of Ad26.COV2.S vaccine versus placebo. CDR3 DNA: TGCGCCAGCAGCCAAGTGGAGGGCTCCTACAATGAGCAGTTCTTC. This gives the protein CASSQVEGSYNEQFF.